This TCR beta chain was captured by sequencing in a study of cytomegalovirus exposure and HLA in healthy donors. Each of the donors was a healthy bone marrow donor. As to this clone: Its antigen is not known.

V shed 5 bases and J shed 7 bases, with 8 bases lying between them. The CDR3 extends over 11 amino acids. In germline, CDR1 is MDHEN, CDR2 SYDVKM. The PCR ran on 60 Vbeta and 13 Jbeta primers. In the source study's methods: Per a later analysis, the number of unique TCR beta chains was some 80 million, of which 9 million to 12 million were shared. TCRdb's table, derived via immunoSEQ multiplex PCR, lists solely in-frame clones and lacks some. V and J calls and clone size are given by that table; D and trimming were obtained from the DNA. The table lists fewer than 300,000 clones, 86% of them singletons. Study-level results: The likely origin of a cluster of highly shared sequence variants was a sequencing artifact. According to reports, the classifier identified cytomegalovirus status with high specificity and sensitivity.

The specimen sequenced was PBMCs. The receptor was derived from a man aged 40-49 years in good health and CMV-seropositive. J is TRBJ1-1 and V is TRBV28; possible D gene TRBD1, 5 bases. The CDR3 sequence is CASSTGYEAFF. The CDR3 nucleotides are TGTGCCAGCAGTACAGGCTATGAAGCTTTCTTT.